The 29 T cell receptor beta chains below were found in one sample sequenced in a study of breast tumors, draining lymph nodes, adjacent tissues (dated by TCRdb to 2016 to 2017). The library was produced with multiplex PCR. TCRdb records Illumina HiSeq 2000 as the sequencer. Starting from the raw public reads, TCRdb applied fastp trimming at Q25, assembled clones with MiXCR and retained in-frame beta chains. Rows are combined by CDR3 protein, so each entry shows the most common genes and DNA. The sample table records 100,000 to 150,000 distinct CDR3 sequences; approximately 20% of these occur just once. The ten largest make up about 3.5% of the sample. Lymph node samples were obtained from the axillary draining lymph nodes of breast cancer patients. Sequenced sample: axillary lymph node tissue. The receptors derive from a female donor with breast cancer. Some clones in this sample may be carry-over from other donors' samples.

This clonotype was observed at least ten times. The rearrangement links TRBV10-3 to TRBJ2-2; 11 bases align to TRBD2. The ends lost 2 bases at V and 6 bases at J; junction bases unmatched: 2. Germline V gene lookup returns CDR1 ENHRY and CDR2 SYGVKD. This CDR3 comprises 15 residues. CDR3 loop: CAISELAGGSGELFF. The DNA for the CDR3 is TGTGCCATCAGTGAGCTAGCGGGGGGTTCCGGGGAGCTGTTTTTT.

There are many counts of this clonotype. The genes are TRBV7-9 and TRBJ2-7; a possible D gene is TRBD2 (6 bases). V lost 1 base and J 3 bases, leaving 16 bases between the germline ends. The CDR3 is 16 amino acids. Looked up from germline, CDR1 is SEHNR and CDR2 is FQNEAQ (reference sequence). CDR3 sequence (DNA): TGTGCCAGCAGCTTAGTCTTGGGAGGCCCTAGCTACGAGCAGTACTTC. This translates into CASSLVLGGPSYEQYF.

This clonotype occurred many times. V is TRBV9 and J is TRBJ1-3, with 7 bases lining up with TRBD1. After removal of 0 bases from V and 1 base from J, the junction contained 7 bases not matched to a gene. CDR3 size: 17 residues. Germline V gene lookup returns CDR1 SGDLS and CDR2 YYNGEE. The CDR3 DNA sequence: TGTGCCAGCAGCGTAGTTGCAGGGGGTAGTTCTGGAAACACCATATATTTT. This translates into CASSVVAGGSSGNTIYF.

There are many counts of this clonotype. The chain carries TRBV5-6 and TRBJ2-7; 7 bases match TRBD1. The CDR3 has 14 amino acids. Trimming at V came to 0 bases and at J to 3 bases, leaving 3 bases not matched to a gene. Germline CDR1 reads SGHDT; CDR2 reads YYEEEE. The CDR3 sequence: CASSLAGGDYEQYF. CDR3 sequence (DNA): TGTGCCAGCAGCTTGGCAGGGGGTGACTACGAGCAGTACTTC.

There are many counts of this clonotype. V is TRBV5-4 and J is TRBJ1-2, with D perhaps matching TRBD1 (6 bases). Germline V CDR1 and CDR2: SGHNT, YYREEE (reference sequence). This CDR3 has 14 residues. V was pared by 4 bases and J by 4 bases, with 14 bases between. CDR3 bases: TGTGCCAGCAGCGGGGGGCAAGGGTTCTATGGCTACACCTTC. Translating it yields CASSGGQGFYGYTF. Full variable domain (outside the CDR3, taken from reference TRBV5-4 and TRBJ1-2): ETGVTQSPTHLIKTRGQQVTLRCSSQSGHNTVSWYQQALGQGPQFIFQYYREEENGRGNFPPRFSGLQFPNYSSELNVNALELDDSALYLCASSGGQGFYGYTFGSGTRLTVV.

This clonotype was seen many times. This chain uses TRBV7-2 with TRBJ1-6; 7 nucleotides match TRBD1. Germline V CDR1 and CDR2: SGHTA, FQGNSA. Trimming cost V 3 bases and J 0 bases; bases outside gene matches: 2. This CDR3 comprises 16 residues. The CDR3 protein is CASSFWDSSYNSPLHF. Written as DNA, the CDR3 is TGTGCCAGCAGCTTCTGGGACAGCTCCTATAATTCACCCCTCCACTTT. The full variable domain, completed using reference TRBV7-2 and TRBJ1-6, is GAGVSQSPSNKVTEKGKDVELRCDPISGHTALYWYRQSLGQGLEFLIYFQGNSAPDKSGLPSDRFSAERTGGSVSTLTIQRTQQEDSAVYLCASSFWDSSYNSPLHFGNGTRLTVT.

Ten or more counts support this clonotype. The chain uses TRBV2 and TRBJ2-5; unclear D gene. V gave up 0 bases and J gave up 5 bases, with 4 bases separating them. The CDR3 sequence is 12 residues long. In germline, CDR1 is SNHLY, CDR2 FYNNEI. The CDR3 here is CASSEARETQYF. CDR3 nucleotides: TGTGCCAGCAGTGAAGCGCGGGAGACCCAGTACTTC. The entire variable domain, with the rest obtained from reference TRBV2 and TRBJ2-5, is as follows: EPEVTQTPSHQVTQMGQEVILRCVPISNHLYFYWYRQILGQKVEFLVSFYNNEISEKSEIFDDQFSVERPDGSNFTLKIRSTKLEDSAMYFCASSEARETQYFGPGTRLLVL.

The table lists this clonotype with a count of one. Being one base from a much bigger clone, this may be a read error. This sequence joins TRBV20-1 and TRBJ2-1; 7 bases line up with TRBD2. CDR3 length equals 14 residues. Germline assignment: CDR1 DFQATT and CDR2 SNEGSKA (reference sequence). The CDR3 sequence: CSARGTSGGHERFF. CDR3 sequence (DNA): TGCAGTGCTAGAGGGACTAGTGGAGGCCATGAGCGGTTCTTC.

To note about this clonotype: A much larger clone differs from this one at a single base, so this may be a read error. The genes are TRBV6-6 and TRBJ1-4, with 11 bases matching TRBD1. There are 14 residues in the CDR3. Germline assignment: CDR1 MNHNY and CDR2 SVGAGI (reference sequence). DNA of the CDR3: TGTGCCAGCAGTTACCGGGACAGGGGGGAAAAACTGTCTTTT. This gives the protein CASSYRDRGEKLSF.

This clonotype has ten or more counts. The chain links TRBV27 to TRBJ2-7, with 15 bases lining up with TRBD2. J gave up 6 bases and V 5 bases, and 2 bases lay outside the gene matches. The germline V gene encodes CDR1 MNHEY and CDR2 SMNVEV (reference sequence). The CDR3 runs 14 residues. CDR3: CASSGLAGGPEQYF. Here the CDR3 DNA reads TGTGCCAGCAGTGGACTAGCGGGAGGGCCCGAGCAGTACTTC.

As to this clonotype: It may be a read error: a sequence one base away is much more abundant. This chain uses TRBV20-1 with TRBJ2-5, with TRBD2 matching over 14 bases. The CDR3 has 16 residues. Looked up from germline, CDR1 is DFQATT and CDR2 is SNEGSKA (reference sequence). The CDR3 coding sequence is TGCAGTACTAGGGCGTATGGGACTAGCGGGGGCGAGACCCAGTACTTC. Translating gives CSTRAYGTSGGETQYF.

Ten or more counts support this clonotype. The rearrangement uses TRBV6-5 and TRBJ2-7; no definite D call. The CDR3 totals 14 residues. The V and J ends lost 2 bases and 3 bases respectively, with 11 bases between them. CDR1 is MNHEY, CDR2 SVGAGI, per germline. CDR3 region: CASSYAAANYEQYF. CDR3 nucleotide sequence: TGTGCCAGCAGTTACGCCGCGGCAAACTACGAGCAGTACTTC.

The chain links TRBV7-3 to TRBJ2-2; 8 nucleotides line up with TRBD2. The germline V gene has CDR1 SGHTA and CDR2 FQGTGA. V shed 3 bases and J 8 bases; nucleotides not matched to a gene: 8. The CDR3 length is 15 residues. The CDR3 DNA sequence: TGTGCCAGCAGCTTGGTGGGACGGGAGGGGGGGGAGCTGTTTTTT. Its translation is CASSLVGREGGELFF.

This clonotype was recorded at least ten times. The chain carries TRBV7-2 and TRBJ2-3, with D perhaps TRBD1 (5 bases). This CDR3 has 15 amino acids. The germline gives CDR1 SGHTA, CDR2 FQGNSA. Deletions cut 5 bases from V and 7 bases from J, with 19 bases between. The CDR3 loop reads CASSLLGSTVNTQYF. The CDR3, as DNA: TGTGCCAGCAGCCTCCTCGGGTCGACAGTGAATACGCAGTATTTT.

This clonotype was recorded many times. The chain combines TRBV10-3 with TRBJ1-3, with D unclear. Germline lookup yields CDR1 ENHRY and CDR2 SYGVKD. The CDR3 contains 15 residues. V dropped 3 bases and J dropped 0 bases, with 9 bases sitting between them. Here the CDR3 DNA reads TGTGCCATCAGTGATTCAGGTTTCTCTGGAAACACCATATATTTT. Residues: CAISDSGFSGNTIYF.

This chain connects TRBV7-9 to TRBJ2-2; 8 nucleotides agree with TRBD1. Looked up from germline, CDR1 is SEHNR and CDR2 is FQNEAQ (reference sequence). The ends lost 8 bases at V and 2 bases at J; junction bases unmatched: 13. This CDR3 is built from 17 residues. CDR3 amino acids: CASSPGPGQGNTGELFF. CDR3 sequence (DNA): TGTGCCAGCTCACCTGGACCCGGACAGGGAAACACCGGGGAGCTGTTTTTT.

As to this clonotype: This may be a read error, as it is one base from a much larger clone. The chain is built from TRBV9 and TRBJ2-4; 8 nucleotides agree with TRBD1. Germline V gene data show CDR1 as SGDLS and CDR2 as YYNGEE. The CDR3 covers 14 residues. The CDR3, as DNA: TGTGCCAACAGCGTAGCAGGGGGCTTTAACATTCAGTACTTC. This sequence encodes CANSVAGGFNIQYF.

This clonotype was detected ten times or more. The V and J genes are TRBV7-6 and TRBJ1-6; tentatively, D is TRBD1 (5 bases). Deletions cut 6 bases from V and 10 bases from J, with 19 bases between. The germline V gene has CDR1 SGHVS and CDR2 FNYEAQ. This CDR3 comprises 15 residues. The CDR3 DNA sequence: TGTGCCAGCAGTCCTACTAATGGGGCAGGATCACCCCTCCACTTT. Protein: CASSPTNGAGSPLHF. Full variable domain (remainder filled in from reference TRBV7-6 and TRBJ1-6): GAGVSQSPRYKVTKRGQDVALRCDPISGHVSLYWYRQALGQGPEFLTYFNYEAQQDKSGLPNDRFSAERPEGSISTLTIQRTEQRDSAMYRCASSPTNGAGSPLHFGNGTRLTVT.

Only a few counts were recorded for this clonotype. The chain links TRBV6-1 to TRBJ2-7; no firm D call. Trimming shortened V by 6 bases and J by 3 bases, and 15 bases separated the two germline ends. Germline V gene lookup returns CDR1 MNHNS and CDR2 SASEGT. The CDR3 spans 14 residues. The CDR3 DNA reads TGTGCCAGCAGCCCCACCTGGGCCAGCTACGAGCAGTACTTC. Protein sequence: CASSPTWASYEQYF.

This clonotype was recorded many times. This chain links TRBV12-3 or TRBV12-4 with TRBJ1-2; a possible D gene is TRBD1 (5 bases). With 3 bases removed from V and 2 bases from J, the gap between germline ends came to 13 bases. CDR3 length: 15 amino acids. The CDR3 DNA sequence: TGTGCCAGCAGTTTTACGGGACGGACGAACTATGGCTACACCTTC. Translated, it gives CASSFTGRTNYGYTF.

This clonotype was found many times. The J gene is TRBJ2-7, the V gene TRBV20-1; D gene ambiguous. The CDR3 consists of 13 residues. Germline V gene sequence: CDR1 DFQATT, CDR2 SNEGSKA (reference sequence). Trimming pared 6 bases from V and 5 bases from J, leaving 17 bases between. The CDR3 reads CSAADQPENEQYF. CDR3 in DNA: TGCAGTGCCGCTGACCAGCCCGAGAACGAGCAGTACTTC.

This clonotype appeared many times. The chain is built from TRBV3-1 and TRBJ1-2; 7 bases line up with TRBD1. This CDR3 has 15 amino acids. Germline V gene data show CDR1 as LGHDT and CDR2 as YNNKEL (reference sequence). The J segment lost 4 bases and the V segment lost 2 bases, leaving 7 bases of the junction unmatched. This chain's CDR3 is CASSQKGAFAYGYTF. The CDR3 coding sequence is TGTGCCAGCAGCCAAAAGGGGGCGTTTGCCTATGGCTACACCTTC.

This clonotype was detected many times. The chain combines TRBV2 with TRBJ1-5; tentatively, D is TRBD1 (5 bases). The CDR3 is made up of 12 amino acids. Germline V gene lookup returns CDR1 SNHLY and CDR2 FYNNEI. The V end was cut by 9 bases, the J end by 5 bases, with 11 bases between. Here the CDR3 DNA reads TGTGCCAGTGGAGGACACCATCAGCCCCAGCATTTT. Protein product: CASGGHHQPQHF.

The chain employs TRBV6-5 and TRBJ2-2; 9 nucleotides match TRBD1. Germline assignment: CDR1 MNHEY and CDR2 SVGAGI. The CDR3 consists of 16 residues. J lost 4 bases, V lost 6 bases, and 9 bases had no gene match. The CDR3 DNA follows: TGTGCCAGCAGCATCTGGACAGGGGTACTCACCGGGGAGCTGTTTTTT. Its translation is CASSIWTGVLTGELFF.

This clonotype was detected only a few times. This chain connects TRBV28 to TRBJ2-3; D is unclear. The CDR3 consists of 13 residues. Germline assignment: CDR1 MDHEN and CDR2 SYDVKM. The V end lost 8 bases, the J end lost 3 bases, and 12 bases lay between the germline ends. The CDR3 reads CASQDGTTDTQYF. The CDR3, as DNA: TGTGCCAGCCAGGACGGCACGACAGATACGCAGTATTTT.

This clonotype was seen at least ten times. The V and J genes are TRBV27 and TRBJ2-3; maybe TRBD2 (6 bases). CDR1 and CDR2 from the germline V gene are MNHEY and SMNVEV (reference sequence). CDR3 length: 12 residues. Trimming took off 5 bases at V and 8 bases at J, with 11 bases between the two ends. The CDR3 protein is CASSLRESTQYF. The CDR3 region has the DNA TGTGCCAGCAGTCTACGGGAGAGTACGCAGTATTTT.

This clonotype was counted at least ten times. The rearrangement joins TRBV20-1 to TRBJ2-1, with 9 bases matching TRBD2. Per the germline V gene, CDR1 is DFQATT and CDR2 is SNEGSKA (reference sequence). CDR3 length: 13 residues. The ends lost 3 bases at V and 7 bases at J; junction bases unmatched: 4. CDR3: CSASSSGVNEQFF. The CDR3 DNA reads TGCAGTGCTAGCTCTAGCGGGGTTAATGAGCAGTTCTTC.

As regards this clonotype: A much bigger clone sits one base away, suggesting this may be a read error. V and J are TRBV12-3 or TRBV12-4 and TRBJ1-3; D uncertain. Trimming took 4 bases from V and 1 from J, leaving 11 bases between them. The length of the CDR3 is 15 residues. CDR3 DNA: TGTGCCAGCAGTTACTCGAGAGCGTCTGGAAACACCATATATTTT. As protein: CASSYSRASGNTIYF.

This clonotype was counted ten times or more. V usage is TRBV5-1 and J usage is TRBJ1-3; 7 bases align to TRBD1. CDR3 length: 17 amino acids. CDR1 is SGHRS, CDR2 YFSETQ, per germline. V shed 1 base, J shed 3 bases, and the junction held 10 bases outside the gene matches. The CDR3 nucleotides are TGCGCCAGCAGCTTGTTTGCAGGGGGAATTGGTGGAAACACCATATATTTT. Protein: CASSLFAGGIGGNTIYF.